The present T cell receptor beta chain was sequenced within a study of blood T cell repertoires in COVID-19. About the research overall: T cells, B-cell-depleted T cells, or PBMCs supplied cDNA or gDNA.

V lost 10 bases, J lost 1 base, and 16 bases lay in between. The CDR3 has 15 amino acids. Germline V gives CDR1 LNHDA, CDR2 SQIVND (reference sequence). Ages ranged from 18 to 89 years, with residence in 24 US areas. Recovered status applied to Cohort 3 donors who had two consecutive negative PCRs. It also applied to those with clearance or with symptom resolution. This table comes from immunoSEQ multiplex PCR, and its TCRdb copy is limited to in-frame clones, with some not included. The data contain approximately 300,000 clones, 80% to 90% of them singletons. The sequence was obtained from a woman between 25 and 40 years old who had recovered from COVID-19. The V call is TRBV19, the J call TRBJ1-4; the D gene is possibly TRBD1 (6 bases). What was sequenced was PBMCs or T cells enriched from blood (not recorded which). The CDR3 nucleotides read TGTGCCACTGCGGACAGAAAGGGAACTAATGAAAAACTGTTTTTT. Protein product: CATADRKGTNEKLFF. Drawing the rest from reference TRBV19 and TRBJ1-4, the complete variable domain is DGGITQSPKYLFRKEGQNVTLSCEQNLNHDAMYWYRQDPGQGLRLIYYSQIVNDFQKGDIAEGYSVSREKKESFPLTVTSAQKNPTAFYLCATADRKGTNEKLFFGSGTQLSVL.